This TCR beta chain was observed in a study of vaccination effects on CD4 cells after COVID-19. Study-wide results and caveats: For convalescents, most of the spike-reactive clones seen post-vaccine were new vaccine-induced clones.

Sequencing was performed with immunoSEQ multiplex PCR; in TCRdb, only in-frame clones are kept and a portion is missing. The sample holds 50,000 or so clones, around 74% seen once. Cultured cells yielded isolated CD4+ T cells after roughly 11 days. From March to December 2020, the person had a SARS-CoV-2 infection that was confirmed by PCR. Participants completed two doses of the BNT162b2 or mRNA-1273 vaccine. As for this clone: No antigen is known for it.

Sequences were derived from CD4+ T cells from PBMCs cultured without peptide, sampled after COVID-19 vaccination. This clonotype was sampled from a human donor who had a prior SARS-CoV-2 infection.

CDR3: CASSLAHQTQYF. CDR3 DNA sequence: TGTGCCAGCAGCTTAGCTCATCAGACCCAGTACTTC. The V gene is TRBV7-2, the J gene TRBJ2-5; unclear D gene. Germline-derived CDR1 and CDR2 are SGHTA and FQGNSA. V was pared by 0 bases and J by 6 bases, with 5 bases between. CDR3 length: 12 amino acids.